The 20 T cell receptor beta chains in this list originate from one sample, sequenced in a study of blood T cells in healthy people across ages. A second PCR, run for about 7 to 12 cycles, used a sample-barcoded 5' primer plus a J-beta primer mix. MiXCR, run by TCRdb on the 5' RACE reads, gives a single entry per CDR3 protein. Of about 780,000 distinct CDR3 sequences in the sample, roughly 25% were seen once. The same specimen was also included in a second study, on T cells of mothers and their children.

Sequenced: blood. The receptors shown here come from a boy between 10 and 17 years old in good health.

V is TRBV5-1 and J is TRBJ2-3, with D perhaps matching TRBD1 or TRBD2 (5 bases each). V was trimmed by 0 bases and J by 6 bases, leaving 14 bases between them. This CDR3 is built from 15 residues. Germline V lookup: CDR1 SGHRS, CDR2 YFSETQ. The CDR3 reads CASSLAGTEPDTQYF. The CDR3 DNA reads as TGCGCCAGCAGCTTGGCAGGGACGGAGCCCGATACGCAGTATTTT.

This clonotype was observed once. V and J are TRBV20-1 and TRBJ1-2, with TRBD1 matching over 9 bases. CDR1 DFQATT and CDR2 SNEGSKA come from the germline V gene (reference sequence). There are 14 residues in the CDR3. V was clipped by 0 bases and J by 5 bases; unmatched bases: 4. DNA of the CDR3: TGCAGTGCTAGAGAAGGGGACAGGGAGTATGGCTACACCTTC. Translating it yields CSAREGDREYGYTF.

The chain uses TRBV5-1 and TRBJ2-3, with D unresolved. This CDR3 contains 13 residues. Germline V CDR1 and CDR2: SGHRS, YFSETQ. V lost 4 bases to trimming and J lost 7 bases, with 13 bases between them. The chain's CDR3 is CASSPTLGNTQYF. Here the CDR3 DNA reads TGCGCCAGCAGCCCGACCCTAGGAAATACGCAGTATTTT.

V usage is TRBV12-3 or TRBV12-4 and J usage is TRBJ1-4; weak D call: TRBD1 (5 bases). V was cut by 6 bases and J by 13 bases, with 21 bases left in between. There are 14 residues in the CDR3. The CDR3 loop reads CASSWDSWGEGLFF. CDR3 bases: TGTGCCAGCAGCTGGGATTCGTGGGGGGAAGGACTGTTTTTT.

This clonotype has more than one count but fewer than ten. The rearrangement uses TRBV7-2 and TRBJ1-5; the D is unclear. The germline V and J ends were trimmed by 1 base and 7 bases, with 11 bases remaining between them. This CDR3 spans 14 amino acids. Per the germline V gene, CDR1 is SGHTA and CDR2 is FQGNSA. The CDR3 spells CASSLVGGGQPQHF. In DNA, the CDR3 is TGTGCCAGCAGCTTAGTGGGTGGCGGCCAGCCCCAGCATTTT.

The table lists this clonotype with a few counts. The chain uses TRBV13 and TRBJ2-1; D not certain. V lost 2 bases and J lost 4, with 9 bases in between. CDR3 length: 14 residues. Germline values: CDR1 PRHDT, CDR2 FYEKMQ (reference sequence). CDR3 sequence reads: CASSLPGRYNEQFF. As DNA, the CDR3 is TGTGCCAGCAGCTTACCCGGTCGATACAATGAGCAGTTCTTC.

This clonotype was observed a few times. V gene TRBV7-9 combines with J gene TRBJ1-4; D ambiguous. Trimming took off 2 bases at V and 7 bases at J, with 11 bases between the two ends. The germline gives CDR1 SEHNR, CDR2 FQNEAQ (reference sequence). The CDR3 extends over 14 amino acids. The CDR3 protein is CASSLRGSGEKLFF. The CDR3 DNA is TGTGCCAGCAGCTTAAGAGGGTCCGGTGAAAAACTGTTTTTT.

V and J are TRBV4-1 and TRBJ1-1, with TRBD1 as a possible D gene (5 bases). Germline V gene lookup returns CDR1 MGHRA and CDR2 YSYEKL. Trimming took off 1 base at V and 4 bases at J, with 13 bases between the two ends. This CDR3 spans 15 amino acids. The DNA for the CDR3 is TGCGCCAGCAGCCAAGGTTTTGACAGCCCCACTGAAGCTTTCTTT. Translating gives CASSQGFDSPTEAFF.

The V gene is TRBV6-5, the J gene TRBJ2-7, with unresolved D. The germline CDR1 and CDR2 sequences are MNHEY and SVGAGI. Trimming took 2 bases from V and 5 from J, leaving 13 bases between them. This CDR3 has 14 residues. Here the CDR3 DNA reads TGTGCCAGCAGTTACAATCCGGCACGAGACGAGCAGTACTTC. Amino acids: CASSYNPARDEQYF.

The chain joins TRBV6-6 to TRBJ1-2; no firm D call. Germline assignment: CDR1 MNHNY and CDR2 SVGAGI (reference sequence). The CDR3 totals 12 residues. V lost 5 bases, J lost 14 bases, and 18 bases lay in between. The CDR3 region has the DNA TGTGCCAGCAGTCATACTCTGGACGGTTCTACCTTC. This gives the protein CASSHTLDGSTF.

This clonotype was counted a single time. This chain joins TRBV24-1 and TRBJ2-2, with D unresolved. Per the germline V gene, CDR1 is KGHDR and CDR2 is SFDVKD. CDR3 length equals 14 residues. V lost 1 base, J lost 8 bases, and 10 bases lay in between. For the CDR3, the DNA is TGTGCCACCAGTGATTTCTGGGCGGAGGGGGAGCTGTTTTTT. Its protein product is CATSDFWAEGELFF.

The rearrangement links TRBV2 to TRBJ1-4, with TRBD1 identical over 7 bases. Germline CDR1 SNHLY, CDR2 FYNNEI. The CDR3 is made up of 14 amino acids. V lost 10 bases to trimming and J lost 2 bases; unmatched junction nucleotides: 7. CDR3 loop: CAMTGQDTNEKLFF. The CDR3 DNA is TGTGCCATGACAGGGCAGGATACTAATGAAAAACTGTTTTTT.

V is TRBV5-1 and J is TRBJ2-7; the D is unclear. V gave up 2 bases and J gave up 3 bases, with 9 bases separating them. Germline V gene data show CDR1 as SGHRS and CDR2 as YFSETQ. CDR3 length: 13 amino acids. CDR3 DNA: TGCGCCAGCAGCTTTCGGTCTGACTACGAGCAGTACTTC. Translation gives CASSFRSDYEQYF.

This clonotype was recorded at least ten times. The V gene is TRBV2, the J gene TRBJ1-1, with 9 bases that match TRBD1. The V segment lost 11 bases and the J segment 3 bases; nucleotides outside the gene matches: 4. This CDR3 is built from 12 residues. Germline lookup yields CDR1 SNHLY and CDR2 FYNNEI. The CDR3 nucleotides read TGTGCCGACGGGACAGGGCACACTGAAGCTTTCTTT. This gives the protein CADGTGHTEAFF.

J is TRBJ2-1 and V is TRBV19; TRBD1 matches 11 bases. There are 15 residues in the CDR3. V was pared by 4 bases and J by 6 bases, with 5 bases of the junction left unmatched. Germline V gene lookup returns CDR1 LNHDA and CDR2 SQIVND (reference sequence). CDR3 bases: TGTGCCAGTAGTAAACAGGGACAGGGGGGCAATGAGCAGTTCTTC. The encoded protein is CASSKQGQGGNEQFF.

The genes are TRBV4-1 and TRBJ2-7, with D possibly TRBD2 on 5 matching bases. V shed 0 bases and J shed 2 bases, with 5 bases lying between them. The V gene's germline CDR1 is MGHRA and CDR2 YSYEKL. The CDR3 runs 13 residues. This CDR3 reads CASSQELAYEQYF. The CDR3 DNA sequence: TGCGCCAGCAGCCAAGAACTAGCCTACGAGCAGTACTTC.

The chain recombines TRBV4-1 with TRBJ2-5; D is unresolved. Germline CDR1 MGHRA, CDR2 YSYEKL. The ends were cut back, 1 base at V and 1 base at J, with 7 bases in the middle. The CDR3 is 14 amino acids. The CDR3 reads CASSQACAQETQYF. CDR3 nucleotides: TGCGCCAGCAGCCAAGCTTGCGCCCAAGAGACCCAGTACTTC.

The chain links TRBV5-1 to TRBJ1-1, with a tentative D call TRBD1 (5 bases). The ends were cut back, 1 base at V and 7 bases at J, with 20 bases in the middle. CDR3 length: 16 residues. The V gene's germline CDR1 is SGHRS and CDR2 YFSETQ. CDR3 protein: CASSLLSTSRDGEAFF. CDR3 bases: TGCGCCAGCAGCTTGCTTAGCACCTCTCGGGACGGTGAAGCTTTCTTT.

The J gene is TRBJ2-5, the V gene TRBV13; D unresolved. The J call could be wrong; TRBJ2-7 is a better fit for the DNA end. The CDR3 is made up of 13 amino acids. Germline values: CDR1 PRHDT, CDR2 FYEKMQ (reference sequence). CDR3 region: CASSSRKQYEQYF. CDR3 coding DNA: TGTGCCAGCAGCTCCCGAAAGCAATACGAGCAGTACTTC.

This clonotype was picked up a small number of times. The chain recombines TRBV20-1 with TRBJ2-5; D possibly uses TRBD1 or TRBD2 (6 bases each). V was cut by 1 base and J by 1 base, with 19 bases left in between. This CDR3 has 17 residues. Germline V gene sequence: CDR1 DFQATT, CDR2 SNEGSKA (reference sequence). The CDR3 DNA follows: TGCAGTGCTAGAGTACCCGGTCGGGGGCTCGCCCAAGAGACCCAGTACTTC. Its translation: CSARVPGRGLAQETQYF.